One T cell receptor beta chain is described in this entry. Its specificity is not known. The source of the sample is a study of cytomegalovirus exposure and HLA in healthy donors. Germline V lookup: CDR1 MDHEN, CDR2 SYDVKM. V dropped 2 bases and J dropped 4; count of bases not matched to a gene: 2. This CDR3 comprises 14 residues. The primer mix had 60 Vbeta and 13 Jbeta primers. Profiling relied on immunoSEQ multiplex PCR, and the TCRdb table lists in-frame clones only, not all of them. The sample lists 85,000 to 110,000 clones; around 66% were seen once. Points from the study as a whole: In vitro confirmation showed a few CMV-associated chains to be CMV antigen specific.

This clonotype was sampled from a woman aged 50 to 65 in good health and CMV-seronegative. Sequenced sample: PBMCs. The V and J genes are TRBV28 and TRBJ1-1, with 9 bases aligning to TRBD1. CDR3 bases: TGTGCCAGCAGTTTAGCGGACAGGGGCACTGAAGCTTTCTTT. Protein: CASSLADRGTEAFF.